The 10 T cell receptor beta chains below were found in one sample sequenced in a study of shared clonotypes between healthy human individuals (dated by TCRdb to the early 2020s). The library was produced with the immunoSEQ multiplex PCR assay. Here the immuneACCESS table is served through TCRdb, limited to in-frame sequences with V and J called. Missing clones are a known gap in these copies; in checked studies unresolved V genes cover under half, and the rest lacks a known reason. For this sample there are about 2.3 million clones; 85% to 95% appear just once. The top ten clones comprise 0.37% of the sample. The sample comprised naive CD4+ T cells from PBMCs. Read against the paper, the sample's cell subset or site label means: CD45RA+ positively selected. Source of these receptors: a young man in good health. Some clones in this sample may be carry-over from other donors' samples.

The chain employs TRBV29-1 and TRBJ2-3, with TRBD1 identical over 11 bases. Trimming took 5 bases from V and 5 from J; bases not matched to a gene: 9. This CDR3 comprises 15 residues. Germline CDR1 is SQVTM and CDR2 is ANQGSEA. CDR3 loop: CSVSRTGGALDTQYF. CDR3 DNA: TGCAGCGTTTCTAGGACAGGGGGCGCCTTAGATACGCAGTATTTT.

This chain uses TRBV12-5 with TRBJ2-7; D is unclear. Germline V CDR1 and CDR2: LGHNT, FRNRAP. Trimming stripped 3 bases from V and 2 bases from J, with 14 bases between. The CDR3 length is 15 residues. The CDR3 DNA follows: TGTGCTAGTGGTTTTCCAGCTTCGGCGGCCTACGAGCAGTACTTC. Translating it yields CASGFPASAAYEQYF.

This clone was seen more than once but under ten times. One junction end does not reproduce the germline sequence, and a read error may be involved. The chain recombines TRBV28 with TRBJ1-1; D is undetermined. CDR3 length: 9 amino acids. CDR1 MDHEN and CDR2 SYDVKM come from the germline V gene. The CDR3 spells CASSPGPDF. CDR3 DNA sequence: TGTGCCAGCAGTCCAGGACCGGACTTT.

The chain joins TRBV5-1 to TRBJ2-5; a possible D gene is TRBD2 (7 bases). Germline values: CDR1 SGHRS, CDR2 YFSETQ. V gave up 0 bases and J gave up 4 bases, with 16 bases separating them. This CDR3 contains 16 residues. The CDR3 DNA sequence: TGCGCCAGCAGCTTGGGAGAGGGGGGGCTTCGAGAGACCCAGTACTTC. This codes for CASSLGEGGLRETQYF.

As concerns this clone: This CDR3 is also generated by other DNA sequences in the sample. The V gene is TRBV11-2, the J gene TRBJ2-1, with D possibly being TRBD2 (6 bases). The CDR3 covers 13 residues. Germline lookup yields CDR1 SGHAT and CDR2 FQNNGV. V lost 3 bases to trimming and J lost 5 bases, with 8 bases between them. The DNA for the CDR3 is TGTGCCAGCAGCTTGGGACTCGACAATGAGCAGTTCTTC. Its translation: CASSLGLDNEQFF.

This chain connects TRBV28 to TRBJ1-5; the D is unclear. The CDR3 has 14 residues. Germline loops: CDR1 MDHEN, CDR2 SYDVKM. The germline V and J ends were trimmed by 6 bases and 4 bases, with 13 bases remaining between them. The CDR3 DNA sequence: TGTGCCAGCAGCCGTCTGTCGGGAAATCAGCCCCAGCATTTT. The encoded protein is CASSRLSGNQPQHF.

The V call is TRBV19, the J call TRBJ2-1; D gene ambiguous. In germline, CDR1 is LNHDA, CDR2 SQIVND (reference sequence). This CDR3 region has 15 residues. V was shortened by 4 bases and J by 4 bases, with 14 bases between the two germline ends. CDR3 protein: CASSTYGLGYNEQFF. The CDR3, as DNA: TGTGCCAGTAGTACCTACGGGCTAGGATACAATGAGCAGTTCTTC.

The rearrangement uses TRBV7-8 and TRBJ2-2, with 11 bases aligning to TRBD1. The CDR3 runs to 16 residues. CDR1 SGHVS and CDR2 FQNEAQ come from the germline V gene. Trimming removed 5 bases from V and 7 bases from J; junction bases left unmatched: 9. In nucleotides, the CDR3 is TGTGCCAGCAGCGAACCTCGGACAGGGGGCAACGGGGAGCTGTTTTTT. Translating gives CASSEPRTGGNGELFF.

The chain carries TRBV5-1 and TRBJ2-1, with 9 bases identical to TRBD2. Germline CDR1 and CDR2: SGHRS and YFSETQ. With 3 bases clipped from V and 7 bases from J, the junction kept 20 bases outside the gene matches. This CDR3 is 19 amino acids long. As DNA, the CDR3 is TGCGCCAGCAGCTCGTTACAGGGTTTGGCGGGAGGGATGGGGAATGAGCAGTTCTTC. The encoded protein is CASSSLQGLAGGMGNEQFF.

This clone turned up a few times. Different DNA sequences within this sample yield the same CDR3. This rearrangement joins TRBV28 to TRBJ1-1; D gene ambiguous. The CDR3 is 11 amino acids. V dropped 5 bases and J dropped 5 bases, with 6 bases sitting between them. Germline V CDR1 and CDR2: MDHEN, SYDVKM. The CDR3 bases are TGTGCCAGCAGTCCCAGGACTGAAGCTTTCTTT. Protein: CASSPRTEAFF.